The clone carrying this T cell receptor beta chain was counted a single time. Repertoires were generated with immunoSEQ multiplex PCR, while TCRdb's copy carries only in-frame clones and drops some. Altogether about 100,000 clones are present, approximately 90% being singletons, with the ten largest covering about 1%. The CDR3 totals 15 residues. V was clipped by 3 bases and J by 4 bases; unmatched bases: 6. The V gene's germline CDR1 is KGHSH and CDR2 LQKENI. The sample originates from a study of blood T cell repertoires in COVID-19. Whole-study context: The United States, Italy and Spain supplied acute and convalescent COVID-19 samples.

Sequencing input: peripheral blood. The chain carries TRBV18 and TRBJ1-1; 9 bases line up with TRBD1. The receptor was isolated from a man aged 60-69 years with acute or convalescent COVID-19. CDR3 amino acids: CASSPSGTGRTEAFF. In DNA, the CDR3 is TGTGCCAGCTCACCCTCCGGGACAGGGCGCACTGAAGCTTTCTTT.